One TCR beta chain is described in this entry. The data stem from a study of blood T cell repertoires in COVID-19. Study in general: Acute-phase and convalescent COVID-19 samples originated in the United States, Italy and Spain. PBMCs, B-cell-depleted T cells, or T cells provided the cDNA or gDNA that made up the material.

Study processing details: Cell counts per sample came from amplifying reference gene primers. Data came from immunoSEQ multiplex PCR; TCRdb stores just in-frame clones and leaves some out. The D gene and trimming were derived from the DNA, and the V and J assignments and clone size from that table. This table has 250,000 or so clones, around 90% appearing once. V was cut by 3 bases and J by 9 bases, with 16 bases left in between. CDR1 SGDLS and CDR2 YYNGEE come from the germline V gene. The CDR3 contains 14 residues. Across about 22 US areas, participants ranged in age from roughly 18 to 95 years. This TCR came from a human donor in a cohort exposed to, infected with or recovered from COVID-19 (not recorded which). The donor label of this sample is uncertain. The sequenced material came from PBMCs or T cells enriched from blood (not recorded which). The chain uses TRBV9 and TRBJ1-3, with D maybe TRBD1 (5 bases). The CDR3 nucleotides read TGTGCCAGCAGCGCCGGGCCCGCCGGGGGCACCATATATTTT. Translation gives CASSAGPAGGTIYF.